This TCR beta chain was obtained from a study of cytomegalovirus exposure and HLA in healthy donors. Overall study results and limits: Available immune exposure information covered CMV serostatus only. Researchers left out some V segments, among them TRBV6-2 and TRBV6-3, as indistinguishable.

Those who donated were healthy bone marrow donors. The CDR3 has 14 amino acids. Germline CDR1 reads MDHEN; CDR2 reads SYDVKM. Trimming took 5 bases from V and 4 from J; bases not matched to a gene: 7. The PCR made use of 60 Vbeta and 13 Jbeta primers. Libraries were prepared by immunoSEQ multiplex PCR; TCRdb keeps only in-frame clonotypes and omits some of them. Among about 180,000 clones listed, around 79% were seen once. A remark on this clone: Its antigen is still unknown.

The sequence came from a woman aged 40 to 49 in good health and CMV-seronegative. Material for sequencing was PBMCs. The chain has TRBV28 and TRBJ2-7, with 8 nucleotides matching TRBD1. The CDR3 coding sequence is TGTGCCAGCAGTCAGAGTGGGACAGGTTACGAGCAGTACTTC. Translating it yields CASSQSGTGYEQYF.